Following are 15 T cell receptor beta chains from one sample sequenced in a study of blood T cell repertoires in COVID-19. Profiling relied on immunoSEQ multiplex PCR, and the TCRdb table lists in-frame clones only, not all of them. The sample holds 390,000 or so clones, around 87% seen once. Material for sequencing was peripheral blood. These receptor sequences come from a woman in her 30s with COVID-19, enrolled during active disease.

V gene TRBV7-9 combines with J gene TRBJ1-1; 7 bases are shared with TRBD1. CDR3 length equals 14 residues. Unmatched junction bases numbered 2, after V lost 3 bases and J lost 1 base. From germline, CDR1 is SEHNR and CDR2 FQNEAQ (reference sequence). The CDR3 is CASSLHRGNTEAFF. CDR3 sequence (DNA): TGTGCCAGCAGCTTGCACAGGGGGAACACTGAAGCTTTCTTT.

The V and J genes are TRBV7-3 and TRBJ2-3; 7 nucleotides line up with TRBD2. Germline trimming cut 4 bases from V and 2 bases from J; bases unmatched to any gene: 6. The CDR3 spans 15 residues. The germline V gene has CDR1 SGHTA and CDR2 FQGTGA. In DNA form, the CDR3 reads TGTGCCAGCAGCTCGACTAGCAGATCCACAGATACGCAGTATTTT. This translates into CASSSTSRSTDTQYF.

This sequence joins TRBV14 and TRBJ1-2, with 8 nucleotides matching TRBD1. Germline V gene sequence: CDR1 SGHDN, CDR2 FVKESK. Trimming at V came to 5 bases and at J to 6 bases, leaving 8 bases not matched to a gene. The CDR3 runs 14 residues. The CDR3 DNA reads as TGTGCCAGCAGCAGACACAGGGGGATTGATGGCTACACCTTC. Translating gives CASSRHRGIDGYTF.

The chain links TRBV7-6 to TRBJ2-1; TRBD2 aligns across 11 bases. The CDR3 has 16 amino acids. After removal of 1 base from V and 1 base from J, the junction contained 0 bases not matched to a gene. CDR1 is SGHVS, CDR2 FNYEAQ, per germline. CDR3 coding DNA: TGTGCCAGCAGCTTAGGGACTAGCGGGTCCTACAATGAGCAGTTCTTC. This sequence encodes CASSLGTSGSYNEQFF.

This chain uses TRBV4-1 with TRBJ2-1; 7 bases are a match to TRBD2. V lost 4 bases and J lost 7; bases outside the gene matches: 1. CDR1 and CDR2 from the germline V gene are MGHRA and YSYEKL. The CDR3 runs to 12 residues. The CDR3 sequence is CASSPGGNEQFF. The CDR3 DNA follows: TGCGCCAGCAGCCCGGGGGGTAATGAGCAGTTCTTC.

This chain joins TRBV29-1 and TRBJ2-5; TRBD2 matches 7 bases. The CDR3 length is 13 residues. V was pared by 1 base and J by 2 bases, with 1 base of the junction left unmatched. The V gene's germline CDR1 is SQVTM and CDR2 ANQGSEA. CDR3 nucleotides: TGCAGCGTTGAAGGGCGGGGGCAAGAGACCCAGTACTTC. Its translation is CSVEGRGQETQYF.

This clone was seen once. The chain joins TRBV6-4 to TRBJ1-6, with 7 bases identical to TRBD1. From germline, CDR1 is MRHNA and CDR2 SNTAGT. After removal of 5 bases from V and 4 bases from J, the junction contained 2 bases not matched to a gene. This CDR3 region has 14 residues. For the CDR3, the DNA is TGTGCCAGCAGTCAGACAGGGTATAATTCACCCCTCCACTTT. Its protein product is CASSQTGYNSPLHF.

The chain couples TRBV10-3 to TRBJ2-7; 10 bases are shared with TRBD2. Germline loops: CDR1 ENHRY, CDR2 SYGVKD. The V and J ends lost 6 bases and 5 bases, in that order; junction bases with no gene match: 4. The CDR3 has 13 residues. CDR3 nucleotide sequence: TGTGCCATCAGAGGACTAGCGGAGGACGAGCAGTACTTC. Translated, it gives CAIRGLAEDEQYF.

The J gene is TRBJ1-1, the V gene TRBV27; D perhaps matches TRBD1 (6 bases). CDR1 MNHEY and CDR2 SMNVEV come from the germline V gene (reference sequence). CDR3 size: 13 residues. V lost 5 bases and J lost 3, with 10 bases in between. The CDR3 sequence is CASSRGLYTEAFF. The CDR3 DNA reads as TGTGCCAGCAGTAGGGGGTTGTACACTGAAGCTTTCTTT.

The V and J genes are TRBV6-5 and TRBJ2-5; no reliable D call. The germline V and J ends were trimmed by 6 bases and 5 bases, with 16 bases remaining between them. This CDR3 spans 14 amino acids. Per germline, CDR1 MNHEY and CDR2 SVGAGI. Here the CDR3 DNA reads TGTGCCAGCAGAAAACAGATACCAACGGAGACCCAGTACTTC. This codes for CASRKQIPTETQYF.

The rearrangement links TRBV19 to TRBJ2-6, with a weak D call TRBD1 (5 bases). Trimming removed 3 bases at V and 0 bases at J, with 9 bases between. The CDR3 is 16 residues long. In germline, CDR1 is LNHDA, CDR2 SQIVND (reference sequence). CDR3 coding DNA: TGTGCCAGTAGTATCGGACAAACCTCTGGGGCCAACGTCCTGACTTTC. It is translated as CASSIGQTSGANVLTF. The whole variable domain, filled in from reference TRBV19 and TRBJ2-6, reads DGGITQSPKYLFRKEGQNVTLSCEQNLNHDAMYWYRQDPGQGLRLIYYSQIVNDFQKGDIAEGYSVSREKKESFPLTVTSAQKNPTAFYLCASSIGQTSGANVLTFGAGSRLTVL.

This clone was seen only once. The V call is TRBV11-1, the J call TRBJ2-5; maybe TRBD2 (5 bases). There are 14 residues in the CDR3. From germline, CDR1 is SGHAT and CDR2 FQDESV (reference sequence). Trimming left V 4 bases short and J 5 bases short, with 14 bases between. The CDR3 protein is CASSSPEGVETQYF. The CDR3, as DNA: TGTGCCAGCAGCTCTCCTGAGGGTGTGGAGACCCAGTACTTC.

V and J are TRBV6-6 and TRBJ1-4; 12 bases align to TRBD1. Germline V lookup: CDR1 MNHNY, CDR2 SVGAGI (reference sequence). CDR3 length: 16 residues. After removal of 6 bases from V and 3 bases from J, the junction contained 5 bases not matched to a gene. In DNA form, the CDR3 reads TGTGCCAGCAGGCGGGACAGGGGGCTACCTAATGAAAAACTGTTTTTT. Translating gives CASRRDRGLPNEKLFF.

V is TRBV7-2 and J is TRBJ2-7; 9 bases match TRBD2. Per the germline V gene, CDR1 is SGHTA and CDR2 is FQGNSA. CDR3 length: 15 residues. V shed 2 bases, J shed 0 bases, and the junction held 2 bases outside the gene matches. The CDR3, as DNA: TGTGCCAGCAGCTTACTAGCGGGGAGCTCCTACGAGCAGTACTTC. Protein: CASSLLAGSSYEQYF.

This rearrangement joins TRBV7-2 to TRBJ2-3; 7 bases fit TRBD2. Germline V gene lookup returns CDR1 SGHTA and CDR2 FQGNSA. The CDR3 extends over 14 amino acids. V lost 4 bases and J lost 4; bases outside the gene matches: 5. CDR3 nucleotides: TGTGCCAGCAGCTACGGGAGGACCTCAGATACGCAGTATTTT. Its protein is CASSYGRTSDTQYF.